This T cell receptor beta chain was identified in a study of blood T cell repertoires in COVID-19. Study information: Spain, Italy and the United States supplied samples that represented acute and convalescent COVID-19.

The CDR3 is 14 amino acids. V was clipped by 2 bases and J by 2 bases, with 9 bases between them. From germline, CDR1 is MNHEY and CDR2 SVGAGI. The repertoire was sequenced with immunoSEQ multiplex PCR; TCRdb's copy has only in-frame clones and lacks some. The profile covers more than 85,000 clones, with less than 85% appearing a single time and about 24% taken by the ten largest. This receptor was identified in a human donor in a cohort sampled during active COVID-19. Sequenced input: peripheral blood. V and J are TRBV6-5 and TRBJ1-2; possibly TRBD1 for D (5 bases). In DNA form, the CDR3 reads TGTGCCAGCAGTTACCAACGGGGGAACTATGGCTACACCTTC. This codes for CASSYQRGNYGYTF.